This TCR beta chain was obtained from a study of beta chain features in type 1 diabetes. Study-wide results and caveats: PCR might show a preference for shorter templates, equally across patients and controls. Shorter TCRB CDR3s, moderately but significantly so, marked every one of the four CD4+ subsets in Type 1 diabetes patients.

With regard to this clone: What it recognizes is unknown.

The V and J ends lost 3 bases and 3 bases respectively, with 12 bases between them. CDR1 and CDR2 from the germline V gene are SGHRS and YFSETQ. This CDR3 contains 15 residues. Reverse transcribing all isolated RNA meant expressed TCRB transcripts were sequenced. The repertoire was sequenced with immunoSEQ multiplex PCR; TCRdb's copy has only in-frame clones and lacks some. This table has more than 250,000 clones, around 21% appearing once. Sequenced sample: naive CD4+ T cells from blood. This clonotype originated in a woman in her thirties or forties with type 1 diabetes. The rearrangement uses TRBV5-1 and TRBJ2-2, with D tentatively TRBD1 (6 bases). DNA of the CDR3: TGCGCCAGCAGCTATACAGGGTTTGACACCGGGGAGCTGTTTTTT. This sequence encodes CASSYTGFDTGELFF.